This T cell receptor beta chain was observed in a study of shared clonotypes between healthy human individuals. Study details: Three plates each covered CD4 naive and memory; CD8 naive two, CD8 memory one.

Generated by immunoSEQ multiplex PCR, the TCRdb table keeps only in-frame clones and is missing some. This sample has under 600,000 clones; about 98% occur once, and the top ten carry 0.3% to 0.35%. As for this clone: No antigen is known for it.

Study findings and constraints: The small donor group covered limited genetic and exposure diversity. Clonotype sharing across a few donors was observed for roughly 5% of naive CD4 clonotypes.

In germline, CDR1 is SGDLS, CDR2 YYNGEE. V was pared by 3 bases and J by 2 bases, with 14 bases between. The CDR3 is made up of 15 amino acids. Only CD45RO-negative cells positively selected for CCR7 counted as naive CD8 cells, so terminally differentiated effector memory CD45RA+ cells were excluded. Donation came from healthy HIV-negative adults that had no recent acute infections or vaccinations. The clonotype comes from a man aged 25 to 45 in good health. V usage is TRBV9 and J usage is TRBJ1-1; D might be TRBD1 (6 bases). Specimen: naive CD8+ T cells sorted from blood. The CDR3 DNA is TGTGCCAGCAGCGGGTACGAACAGGGTAACACTGAAGCTTTCTTT. Its translation: CASSGYEQGNTEAFF.